Listed below are T cell receptor beta chains from one sample, sequenced in a study of shared clonotypes between healthy human individuals. TCRdb's table, derived via immunoSEQ multiplex PCR, lists solely in-frame clones and lacks some. The repertoire holds 2.3 million or so clones, with more than 85% as singletons. The sample consisted of naive CD4+ T cells from PBMCs. The receptors derive from a man between 18 and 35 years old in good health. Some clones in this sample may be carry-over from other donors' samples. CDR3s include the opening cysteine and the closing phenylalanine or tryptophan. Fields, in order: CDR3 protein, V gene, J gene.

CASRLNRAIYEQYF	TRBV12-2	TRBJ2-7
CAWSPRQGNQPQHF	TRBV30	TRBJ1-5
CASRDRTDTQYF	TRBV2	TRBJ2-3
CASSPRTGSSTDTQYF	TRBV4-1	TRBJ2-3
CASSPGTENEQFF	TRBV7-3	TRBJ2-1
CASSFGTGGITDTQYF	TRBV7-9	TRBJ2-3
CASGTGQGAFLGELFF	TRBV12-5	TRBJ2-2
CASSYARNTEAFF	TRBV6-1	TRBJ1-1
CASSPRGGMNTEAFF	TRBV18	TRBJ1-1
CASSQGAGLADEQFF	TRBV4-3	TRBJ2-1